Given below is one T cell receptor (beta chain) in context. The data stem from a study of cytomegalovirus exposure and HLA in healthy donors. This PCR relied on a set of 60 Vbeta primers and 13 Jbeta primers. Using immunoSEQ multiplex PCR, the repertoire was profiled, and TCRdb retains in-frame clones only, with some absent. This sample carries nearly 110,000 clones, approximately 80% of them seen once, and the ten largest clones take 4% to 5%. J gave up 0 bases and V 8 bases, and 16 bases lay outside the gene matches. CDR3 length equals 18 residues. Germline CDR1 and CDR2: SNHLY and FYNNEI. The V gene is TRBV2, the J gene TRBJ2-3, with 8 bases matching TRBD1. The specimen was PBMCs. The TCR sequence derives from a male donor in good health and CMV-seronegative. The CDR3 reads CASVSYGWTGRSTDTQYF. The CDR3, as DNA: TGTGCCAGCGTTAGTTACGGATGGACAGGGAGAAGCACAGATACGCAGTATTTT.